These 18 T cell receptor beta chains were sequenced from one sample in a study of response to subunit inactivated influenza vaccine. TCRdb recomputed calls from the RT-PCR reads with MiXCR, one row per CDR3 protein. The sample consists of 800,000 to 1,000,000 distinct CDR3 sequences, around 20% of them appearing once. The source was PBMCs from blood, collected approximately 5 days after vaccination. Receptors originate from a man aged 45 to 65 who received an inactivated influenza vaccine.

In its sample, this clonotype was seen once. V gene TRBV2 combines with J gene TRBJ1-5, with no clear D. Germline lookup yields CDR1 SNHLY and CDR2 FYNNEI. The CDR3 length is 12 residues. V lost 4 bases, J lost 5 bases, and 6 bases lay in between. Written as DNA, the CDR3 is TGTGCCAGCAGTGGGGCAGATCAGCCCCAGCATTTT. Its translation is CASSGADQPQHF.

The genes are TRBV15 and TRBJ2-1; D remains unclear. V dropped 0 bases and J dropped 16 bases, with 13 bases sitting between them. CDR1 and CDR2 (germline): LNHNV, YYDKDF (reference sequence). The CDR3 length is 12 residues. CDR3 sequence reads: CATSRDQARTFF. The CDR3 region has the DNA TGTGCCACCAGCAGAGACCAGGCTAGAACATTCTTC.

This clonotype appeared many times. The genes are TRBV12-3 or TRBV12-4 and TRBJ2-3; a possible D gene is TRBD2 (6 bases). This CDR3 has 15 residues. With 4 bases removed from V and 0 bases from J, the gap between germline ends came to 11 bases. CDR3 region: CASSSWRDSTDTQYF. Here the CDR3 DNA reads TGTGCCAGCAGTTCATGGCGGGATAGCACAGATACGCAGTATTTT.

The chain has TRBV7-9 and TRBJ2-5; D gene ambiguous. Germline V gene lookup returns CDR1 SEHNR and CDR2 FQNEAQ (reference sequence). Between the trimmed V and J ends, which lost 8 bases and 1 base, there was a span of 20 bases. The CDR3 is 16 amino acids. CDR3 region: CASDQVGQQTQETQYF. The CDR3 bases are TGTGCCAGCGACCAAGTCGGGCAGCAGACCCAAGAGACCCAGTACTTC.

The chain uses TRBV20-1 and TRBJ1-2; TRBD1 is a possible D gene (6 bases). V lost 6 bases, J lost 4 bases, and 18 bases lay in between. CDR1 and CDR2 from the germline V gene are DFQATT and SNEGSKA (reference sequence). The CDR3 covers 14 residues. CDR3 in amino acids: CSATFGGATYGYTF. CDR3 DNA: TGCAGTGCCACATTTGGGGGCGCGACCTATGGCTACACCTTC.

The chain links TRBV7-9 to TRBJ2-5; D is unclear. The CDR3 runs 13 residues. The germline CDR1 and CDR2 sequences are SEHNR and FQNEAQ (reference sequence). V lost 3 bases and J lost 0, with 5 bases in between. This chain's CDR3 is CASSFKDQETQYF. CDR3 nucleotides: TGTGCCAGCAGCTTTAAGGACCAAGAGACCCAGTACTTC.

The rearrangement uses TRBV28 and TRBJ2-7; 14 bases are a match to TRBD2. Looked up from germline, CDR1 is MDHEN and CDR2 is SYDVKM. This CDR3 region has 18 residues. V lost 6 bases, J lost 3 bases, and 13 bases stayed unmatched. CDR3 coding DNA: TGTGCCAGCAGGGCAGAGGGGACTAGCGGGAGAGGGGGCTACGAGCAGTACTTC. Encoded protein: CASRAEGTSGRGGYEQYF.

The chain combines TRBV7-2 with TRBJ2-5; the match to TRBD2 covers 14 bases. Trimming took 5 bases from V and 5 from J; bases not matched to a gene: 7. The CDR3 runs to 16 residues. Germline loops: CDR1 SGHTA, CDR2 FQGNSA. CDR3 sequence reads: CASSLGLAGGRETQYF. The CDR3 nucleotides are TGTGCCAGCAGCCTAGGACTAGCGGGGGGTAGGGAGACCCAGTACTTC.

This clonotype showed up just a few times. The chain has TRBV12-3 or TRBV12-4 and TRBJ1-5; D possibly corresponds to TRBD1 (5 bases). The CDR3 runs to 15 residues. V lost 2 bases and J lost 1, with 9 bases in between. CDR3 residues: CASSLIGGSNQPQHF. DNA of the CDR3: TGTGCCAGCAGTTTAATTGGGGGGAGCAATCAGCCCCAGCATTTT.

This clonotype was counted a few times. This sequence joins TRBV24-1 and TRBJ2-1; 12 bases fit TRBD2. CDR3 length: 15 amino acids. V was clipped by 1 base and J by 9 bases; unmatched bases: 3. Germline CDR1 and CDR2: KGHDR and SFDVKD. The DNA of the CDR3 is TGTGCCACCAGTGATTTCACTAGCGGGGGGTTTGAGCAGTTCTTC. Its translation is CATSDFTSGGFEQFF.

A few counts support this clonotype. V is TRBV7-9 and J is TRBJ2-7, with a possible D match to TRBD1 (5 bases). CDR1 and CDR2 (germline): SEHNR, FQNEAQ (reference sequence). Trimming removed 6 bases at V and 6 bases at J, with 15 bases between. This CDR3 comprises 13 residues. CDR3 region: CASSNPGKGEQYF. The CDR3 DNA follows: TGTGCCAGCAGTAACCCAGGGAAGGGCGAGCAGTACTTC.

The chain recombines TRBV5-4 with TRBJ2-3; TRBD2 agrees at 7 bases. The CDR3 totals 16 residues. V dropped 0 bases and J dropped 3; count of bases not matched to a gene: 7. CDR1 is SGHNT and CDR2 is YYREEE in the germline V gene (reference sequence). The CDR3 coding sequence is TGTGCCAGCAGCTTGGAAGGCGGGAGAACGACAGATACGCAGTATTTT. Protein product: CASSLEGGRTTDTQYF. The full variable domain, rest sourced from reference TRBV5-4 and TRBJ2-3, is ETGVTQSPTHLIKTRGQQVTLRCSSQSGHNTVSWYQQALGQGPQFIFQYYREEENGRGNFPPRFSGLQFPNYSSELNVNALELDDSALYLCASSLEGGRTTDTQYFGPGTRLTVL.

The rearrangement links TRBV11-2 to TRBJ2-1; D is undetermined. The CDR3 length is 16 residues. Trimming removed 1 base at V and 7 bases at J, with 17 bases between. Per the germline V gene, CDR1 is SGHAT and CDR2 is FQNNGV. CDR3 in DNA: TGTGCCAGCAGCTTAGCGTTCTTCCACCTGCAGAATGAGCAGTTCTTC. Translation gives CASSLAFFHLQNEQFF.

Only a few counts were recorded for this clonotype. The rearrangement links TRBV6-1 to TRBJ2-7; 9 bases are a match to TRBD1. The CDR3 length is 14 residues. The V and J ends lost 5 bases and 3 bases, in that order; junction bases with no gene match: 5. Germline V lookup: CDR1 MNHNS, CDR2 SASEGT. CDR3 in amino acids: CASSTGGASYEQYF. CDR3 sequence (DNA): TGTGCCAGCAGTACAGGGGGCGCAAGCTACGAGCAGTACTTC.

The V call is TRBV12-3 or TRBV12-4, the J call TRBJ2-1, with 14 positions matching TRBD2. The CDR3 spans 18 residues. The trim removed 3 bases at V and 4 bases at J, leaving 8 bases unmatched. The CDR3, as DNA: TGTGCCAGCAGTTTCCTGGGGACTAGCGGGGGAGGTTACAATGAGCAGTTCTTC. Its protein product is CASSFLGTSGGGYNEQFF.

This clonotype was counted between two and nine times. The CDR3 sequence: CASGSRGGYEQYF. CDR3 nucleotides: TGTGCCAGCGGCTCGAGGGGTGGGTACGAGCAGTACTTC. This chain joins TRBV12-3 or TRBV12-4 and TRBJ2-7, with D perhaps matching TRBD1 or TRBD2 (5 bases each). V was cut by 8 bases and J by 4 bases, with 15 bases left in between. This CDR3 spans 13 amino acids.

This clonotype was counted between two and nine times. V usage is TRBV29-1 and J usage is TRBJ2-5; the match to TRBD2 covers 9 bases. The trim removed 4 bases at V and 3 bases at J, leaving 3 bases unmatched. There are 13 residues in the CDR3. Germline lookup yields CDR1 SQVTM and CDR2 ANQGSEA. CDR3 amino acids: CSVGGRAEETQYF. DNA for the CDR3: TGCAGCGTTGGCGGGAGGGCGGAAGAGACCCAGTACTTC.

The J gene is TRBJ2-1, the V gene TRBV9, with TRBD2 matching 11 bases. Unmatched junction bases numbered 4, after V lost 1 base and J lost 7 bases. Germline CDR1 and CDR2: SGDLS and YYNGEE. CDR3 size: 15 residues. CDR3 loop: CASSVTSGGRNEQFF. In DNA form, the CDR3 reads TGTGCCAGCAGCGTAACTAGCGGGGGTAGGAATGAGCAGTTCTTC. Filled out from reference TRBV9 and TRBJ2-1, the complete variable domain reads DSGVTQTPKHLITATGQRVTLRCSPRSGDLSVYWYQQSLDQGLQFLIQYYNGEERAKGNILERFSAQQFPDLHSELNLSSLELGDSALYFCASSVTSGGRNEQFFGPGTRLTVL.